Presented here are 19 T cell receptor beta chains from one specimen sequenced in a study of cytomegalovirus exposure and HLA in healthy donors. Researchers ran the PCR with 60 Vbeta and 13 Jbeta primers. The repertoire was sequenced with immunoSEQ multiplex PCR; TCRdb's copy has only in-frame clones and lacks some. The profile shows some 190,000 clones, roughly three quarters of them singletons. The sample consisted of PBMCs. These receptors were taken from a woman aged 50 to 65 in good health and CMV-seronegative.

The chain links TRBV19 to TRBJ2-3; the match to TRBD2 covers 12 bases. Per the germline V gene, CDR1 is LNHDA and CDR2 is SQIVND (reference sequence). CDR3 size: 17 residues. The junction had 7 bases not matched to a gene; V was cut back by 1 base and J by 5 bases. CDR3 coding DNA: TGTGCCAGTAGTATAGGACTAGCGGGGGCCAAGAAAGATACGCAGTATTTT. As protein: CASSIGLAGAKKDTQYF.

This clone showed up just a few times. The chain uses TRBV4-2 and TRBJ1-4; 8 bases fit TRBD1. V lost 0 bases and J lost 5; bases outside the gene matches: 14. Germline V gives CDR1 LGHNA, CDR2 YNFKEQ. The CDR3 has 19 residues. The CDR3 sequence is CASSQDTSARGQGNEKLFF. As DNA, the CDR3 is TGTGCCAGCAGCCAAGATACAAGTGCGCGCGGACAGGGAAATGAAAAACTGTTTTTT.

The CDR3 here is CASSLGGPADTQYF. The CDR3 coding sequence is TGTGCCAGCAGTTTGGGGGGGCCCGCAGATACGCAGTATTTT. V is TRBV28 and J is TRBJ2-3, with a weak D call TRBD2 (7 bases). Trimming stripped 3 bases from V and 4 bases from J, with 11 bases between. Germline V CDR1 and CDR2: MDHEN, SYDVKM. CDR3 length: 14 residues.

CDR3 residues: CASSSREGSYEQYF. CDR3 nucleotides: TGCGCCAGCAGTTCTAGGGAGGGCTCCTACGAGCAGTACTTC. The V call is TRBV5-1, the J call TRBJ2-7, with 7 bases fitting TRBD2. CDR3 length: 14 residues. Germline lookup yields CDR1 SGHRS and CDR2 YFSETQ. The V gene end was trimmed by 5 bases and the J gene end by 0 bases; junction bases not matched to a gene: 5.

Here the CDR3 DNA reads TGTGCCAGCAGCTTAGCCTTTACCCCGGGACAGGGAAACTATGGCTACACCTTC. It is translated as CASSLAFTPGQGNYGYTF. The rearrangement links TRBV7-2 to TRBJ1-2; TRBD1 aligns across 9 bases. V dropped 0 bases and J dropped 2; count of bases not matched to a gene: 10. The germline V gene has CDR1 SGHTA and CDR2 FQGNSA. The CDR3 has 18 amino acids.

The chain employs TRBV6-5 and TRBJ1-4, with TRBD1 identical over 7 bases. The V and J ends lost 6 bases and 8 bases, in that order; junction bases with no gene match: 9. Germline lookup yields CDR1 MNHEY and CDR2 SVGAGI. The CDR3 sequence is 14 residues long. Here the CDR3 reads CASRPGTAHEKLFF. The CDR3 DNA reads TGTGCCAGCAGACCCGGGACAGCACACGAAAAACTGTTTTTT.

In its sample, this clone was seen a few times. The rearrangement links TRBV5-8 to TRBJ2-3; 7 nucleotides line up with TRBD1. V shed 0 bases, J shed 6 bases, and the junction held 7 bases outside the gene matches. In germline, CDR1 is SGHTS, CDR2 YDEGEE. The CDR3 is made up of 15 amino acids. CDR3 bases: TGTGCCAGCAGCTTGGGACAGGGTTTTGCGGATACGCAGTATTTT. This sequence encodes CASSLGQGFADTQYF.

The chain employs TRBV11-2 and TRBJ2-7, with D perhaps matching TRBD2 (6 bases). The V gene's germline CDR1 is SGHAT and CDR2 FQNNGV. V was cut by 10 bases and J by 3 bases, with 19 bases left in between. The CDR3 has 14 amino acids. CDR3 coding DNA: TGTGCCACCCGCGGGGTTGCGTCGGGCTACGAGCAGTACTTC. It specifies CATRGVASGYEQYF. Full variable domain (missing parts from reference TRBV11-2 and TRBJ2-7): EAGVAQSPRYKIIEKRQSVAFWCNPISGHATLYWYQQILGQGPKLLIQFQNNGVVDDSQLPKDRFSAERLKGVDSTLKIQPAKLEDSAVYLCATRGVASGYEQYFGPGTRLTVT.

The V gene is TRBV27, the J gene TRBJ2-5; possibly TRBD2 for D (5 bases). Germline V lookup: CDR1 MNHEY, CDR2 SMNVEV (reference sequence). Trimming took off 10 bases at V and 4 bases at J, with 22 bases between the two ends. CDR3 length equals 15 residues. The CDR3 bases are TGTGCCACCCACTCCGGGGAAGGGCGGAGAGAGACCCAGTACTTC. It yields the protein CATHSGEGRRETQYF.

The rearrangement links TRBV4-3 to TRBJ2-2, with D perhaps TRBD1 (5 bases). This CDR3 is 22 amino acids long. The germline V gene encodes CDR1 LGHNA and CDR2 YSLEER. Deletions cut 5 bases from V and 2 bases from J, with 33 bases between. The CDR3 DNA sequence: TGCGCCAGCAGCACCCAGAACGTTTCCGGCAGGGCCACCCCACTTAACACCGGGGAGCTGTTTTTT. It specifies CASSTQNVSGRATPLNTGELFF.

This clone was seen more than once but under ten times. The chain couples TRBV27 to TRBJ1-1; D unclear. Trimming took 4 bases from V and 4 from J, leaving 13 bases between them. The length of the CDR3 is 14 residues. Germline assignment: CDR1 MNHEY and CDR2 SMNVEV (reference sequence). The CDR3 here is CASSYQMGSTEAFF. The CDR3 DNA follows: TGTGCCAGCAGTTATCAGATGGGGAGCACTGAAGCTTTCTTT.

The chain employs TRBV30 and TRBJ2-3; the D gene is possibly TRBD1 (6 bases). Germline CDR1 is GTSNPN and CDR2 is SVGIG (reference sequence). This CDR3 comprises 12 residues. Trimming left V 8 bases short and J 2 bases short, with 11 bases between. This CDR3 is CALRTDTDTQYF. In nucleotides, the CDR3 is TGTGCCCTCCGGACAGACACAGATACGCAGTATTTT.

The J gene is TRBJ1-3, the V gene TRBV7-2; maybe TRBD1 (6 bases). The CDR3 extends over 11 amino acids. CDR1 and CDR2 from the germline V gene are SGHTA and FQGNSA. V was cut by 4 bases and J by 15 bases, with 13 bases left in between. The CDR3 coding sequence is TGTGCCAGCAGCTCGTCGGACAGAAAATATTTT. Protein: CASSSSDRKYF. Looking up the rest from reference TRBV7-2 and TRBJ1-3 gives the full variable domain: GAGVSQSPSNKVTEKGKDVELRCDPISGHTALYWYRQSLGQGLEFLIYFQGNSAPDKSGLPSDRFSAERTGGSVSTLTIQRTQQEDSAVYLCASSSSDRKYFGEGSWLTVV.

The CDR3 DNA reads as TGCGCCAGCAGTCAATCCAAAACAGGGAACACTGAAGCTTTCTTT. Its translation is CASSQSKTGNTEAFF. V usage is TRBV23-1 and J usage is TRBJ1-1; a weak D match, TRBD1 (5 bases). TRBV23-1 is given ORF status, its function remaining uncertain. The CDR3 has 15 residues. Trimming removed 0 bases from V and 1 base from J, with 9 bases in between.

The chain combines TRBV28 with TRBJ2-7; D possibly corresponds to TRBD2 (6 bases). Germline V gives CDR1 MDHEN, CDR2 SYDVKM. The V end lost 3 bases, the J end lost 2 bases, and 14 bases lay between the germline ends. The CDR3 is 15 amino acids. For the CDR3, the DNA is TGTGCCAGCAGTTTGCCCGGGACTGCCGCCTACGAGCAGTACTTC. It translates to CASSLPGTAAYEQYF.

The rearrangement joins TRBV7-3 to TRBJ1-2, with TRBD1 as a possible D gene (5 bases). The CDR3 runs 15 residues. Germline CDR1 reads SGHTA; CDR2 reads FQGTGA. V lost 6 bases to trimming and J lost 5 bases, with 19 bases between them. DNA for the CDR3: TGTGCCAGCAGTCGCCGGAGGGGCGAGGGGTATGGCTACACCTTC. It yields the protein CASSRRRGEGYGYTF.

Here the CDR3 DNA reads TGTGCCAGCTCACCAACCGGACAGGGCGGTGGCTACACCTTC. Protein sequence: CASSPTGQGGGYTF. V usage is TRBV18 and J usage is TRBJ1-2; 8 nucleotides agree with TRBD1. V trimming: 2 bases; J trimming: 7 bases; junction bases outside the gene matches: 6. Germline V gives CDR1 KGHSH, CDR2 LQKENI. This CDR3 spans 14 amino acids.

The chain recombines TRBV19 with TRBJ2-2, with TRBD2 identical over 14 bases. The germline gives CDR1 LNHDA, CDR2 SQIVND (reference sequence). There are 17 residues in the CDR3. V lost 6 bases, J lost 1 base, and 4 bases stayed unmatched. CDR3 sequence: CASRRTSGRRNTGELFF. For the CDR3, the DNA is TGTGCCAGTAGGCGGACTAGCGGGAGGCGGAACACCGGGGAGCTGTTTTTT.

V usage is TRBV19 and J usage is TRBJ2-1, with D possibly matching TRBD1 (6 bases). V was cut by 5 bases and J by 2 bases, with 16 bases left in between. Germline CDR1 reads LNHDA; CDR2 reads SQIVND (reference sequence). The CDR3 contains 16 residues. The CDR3 is CASSVAGVPTYNEQFF. The CDR3 DNA is TGTGCCAGTAGTGTCGCAGGGGTCCCTACCTACAATGAGCAGTTCTTC.